These 15 T cell receptor beta chains were sequenced from one sample in a study of Graves' ophthalmopathy and Graves' hyperthyroidism. As the template, RNA transcripts were used to amplify TCR beta CDR3 regions. An initial RT-PCR round employing HTBI primers preceded a second-round multiplex PCR. From the multiplex PCR reads, TCRdb called clonotypes with MiXCR, one entry per CDR3 protein. The sample lists around 590,000 distinct CDR3 sequences, approximately 37% occurring once. The sequencing sample was made of peripheral blood or thyroid tissue (not recorded which). These receptors originate from an adult man with Graves' hyperthyroidism.

This clonotype was seen more than once but under ten times. This chain links TRBV28 with TRBJ1-4; weak D call: TRBD1 (5 bases). CDR3 length equals 14 residues. Trimming cost V 1 base and J 5 bases, with 8 bases left between them. The germline V gene encodes CDR1 MDHEN and CDR2 SYDVKM. The CDR3 DNA is TGTGCCAGCAGTTTATCAGGGAGGAATGAAAAACTGTTTTTT. The encoded protein is CASSLSGRNEKLFF.

This chain joins TRBV20-1 and TRBJ2-3, with 10 bases fitting TRBD2. CDR3 length equals 15 residues. V was clipped by 5 bases and J by 1 base; unmatched bases: 6. Germline CDR1 is DFQATT and CDR2 is SNEGSKA (reference sequence). CDR3 sequence (DNA): TGCAGTGCTCCCCCCGGGACTAGCGGCACAGATACGCAGTATTTT. It is translated as CSAPPGTSGTDTQYF.

On this clonotype itself: A much bigger clone sits one base away, suggesting this may be a read error. The chain uses TRBV6-1 and TRBJ1-2, with 11 bases matching TRBD1. The CDR3 is made up of 13 amino acids. The germline V gene has CDR1 MNHNS and CDR2 SASEGT. The J segment lost 7 bases and the V segment lost 6 bases, leaving 4 bases of the junction unmatched. CDR3 residues: CASRTGTGGGYTF. Here the CDR3 DNA reads TGTGCCAGCAGGACCGGGACAGGGGGTGGCTACACCTTC.

This chain uses TRBV29-1 with TRBJ2-7; 11 nucleotides match TRBD1. Germline lookup yields CDR1 SQVTM and CDR2 ANQGSEA. V shed 8 bases and J 3 bases; nucleotides not matched to a gene: 9. The CDR3 has 14 residues. CDR3 DNA sequence: TGCAGCTTCATACGGGACAGGGGGATCTACGAGCAGTACTTC. As protein: CSFIRDRGIYEQYF.

The chain combines TRBV10-3 with TRBJ1-4, with a possible D match to TRBD1 (5 bases). V lost 6 bases, J lost 8 bases, and 16 bases lay in between. This CDR3 contains 14 residues. CDR1 and CDR2 (germline): ENHRY, SYGVKD. The CDR3: CAIRDWGGDEKLFF. CDR3 nucleotides: TGTGCCATCAGGGACTGGGGAGGGGACGAAAAACTGTTTTTT.

Many counts were recorded for this clonotype. The chain uses TRBV12-3 or TRBV12-4 and TRBJ2-5; 8 bases are a match to TRBD2. With 1 base clipped from V and 1 base from J, the junction kept 8 bases outside the gene matches. The CDR3 runs 17 residues. The CDR3 DNA is TGTGCCAGCAGTTTAGGACGTCCGACTAGCGCCCAAGAGACCCAGTACTTC. Translation: CASSLGRPTSAQETQYF.

This chain uses TRBV24-1 with TRBJ2-7; no clear D. Germline loops: CDR1 KGHDR, CDR2 SFDVKD. The CDR3 totals 14 residues. Trimming left V 7 bases short and J 2 bases short, with 14 bases between. The CDR3 DNA reads TGTGCCACCAGCTCAGGAGTTCCCCCCTACGAGCAGTACTTC. This encodes CATSSGVPPYEQYF.

Concerning this clonotype itself: The CDR3 end shows no conserved phenylalanine or tryptophan, and so a read error is likely. The CDR3 sequence: CASSRGQGDTEAFS. The DNA for the CDR3 is TGTGCCAGCAGCCGCGGACAGGGCGACACTGAAGCTTTCTCT. This chain connects TRBV7-9 to TRBJ1-1; 8 positions match TRBD1. V shed 5 bases and J 3 bases; nucleotides not matched to a gene: 5. CDR1 SEHNR and CDR2 FQNEAQ come from the germline V gene (reference sequence). This CDR3 comprises 14 residues.

This clonotype showed up just a few times. The chain has TRBV20-1 and TRBJ1-5; 7 bases line up with TRBD1. The CDR3 is 14 residues long. V trimming: 1 base; J trimming: 11 bases; junction bases outside the gene matches: 11. The germline CDR1 and CDR2 sequences are DFQATT and SNEGSKA (reference sequence). The CDR3 loop reads CSARAGQPQETQHF. In DNA form, the CDR3 reads TGCAGTGCTAGAGCGGGACAGCCACAAGAGACCCAGCATTTT.

This clonotype was seen at least ten times. The rearrangement uses TRBV20-1 and TRBJ1-2; a weak D match, TRBD1 (5 bases). V gave up 0 bases and J gave up 6 bases, with 5 bases separating them. CDR3 size: 11 residues. Germline V gene lookup returns CDR1 DFQATT and CDR2 SNEGSKA (reference sequence). CDR3 protein: CSAREGDGYTF. The DNA of the CDR3 is TGCAGTGCTAGAGAAGGGGATGGCTACACCTTC.

Worth noting for this clonotype: Being one base from a much bigger clone, this may be a read error. The CDR3 spells CASSQVKAWGTQYF. The CDR3 DNA follows: TGCGCCAGCAGCCAAGTGAAGGCGTGGGGGACCCAGTACTTC. The chain is built from TRBV4-1 and TRBJ2-5; D gene unclear. CDR3 size: 14 residues. Germline-derived CDR1 and CDR2 are MGHRA and YSYEKL. V was trimmed by 1 base and J by 7 bases, leaving 13 bases between them.

This clonotype has at least ten counts. CDR3 sequence reads: CSARGGRGHGYTF. CDR3 sequence (DNA): TGCAGTGCTAGAGGTGGCAGGGGTCATGGCTACACCTTC. This chain uses TRBV20-1 with TRBJ1-2, with D possibly being TRBD1 (6 bases). V lost 1 base and J 6 bases, leaving 12 bases between the germline ends. The CDR3 runs 13 residues. Looked up from germline, CDR1 is DFQATT and CDR2 is SNEGSKA (reference sequence).

V gene TRBV7-9 combines with J gene TRBJ2-7, with 9 bases matching TRBD2. The V gene's germline CDR1 is SEHNR and CDR2 FQNEAQ (reference sequence). V shed 0 bases and J 2 bases; nucleotides not matched to a gene: 8. This CDR3 has 17 residues. The CDR3 coding sequence is TGTGCCAGCAGCTTAGCGGCCAGCGGGGGGAGAACCTACGAGCAGTACTTC. This sequence encodes CASSLAASGGRTYEQYF.

This clonotype was picked up one time. Since a much larger clone is just one base distant, this may be a read error. The gene calls are TRBV19 and TRBJ1-5; 7 bases line up with TRBD1. After removal of 3 bases from V and 9 bases from J, the junction contained 11 bases not matched to a gene. Germline CDR1 is LNHDA and CDR2 is SQIVND (reference sequence). The CDR3 loop spans 15 amino acids. Here the CDR3 DNA reads TGTGCCAGTAGTATTCCGACAGGGAGGAGCGGGCCCCAGCATTTT. This codes for CASSIPTGRSGPQHF.

This clonotype has a count of ten or more. V is TRBV27 and J is TRBJ1-3; possible D gene TRBD1, 6 bases. Trimming shortened V by 7 bases and J by 6 bases, and 16 bases separated the two germline ends. Germline V gene data show CDR1 as MNHEY and CDR2 as SMNVEV (reference sequence). The CDR3 is 14 amino acids. The CDR3 reads CASIWTVRENTIYF. The CDR3, as DNA: TGTGCCAGCATATGGACAGTGAGGGAAAACACCATATATTTT.